The 26 T cell receptor beta chains presented below share a single source sample, sequenced in a study of breast tumors, draining lymph nodes, adjacent tissues. Breast cancer patients provided tissue from their axillary draining lymph nodes. TCRdb analysed the multiplex PCR reads with MiXCR anew, one entry per CDR3 protein. The sample holds under 150,000 distinct CDR3 sequences, around 21% seen once. The specimen sequenced was axillary lymph node tissue. These receptors all come from a female donor with breast cancer. Some clones in this sample may be carry-over from other donors' samples.

Turning to this clonotype: A clone one base away is much larger, so this may be a read error. The chain employs TRBV19 and TRBJ2-1, with TRBD2 identical over 7 bases. This CDR3 has 15 amino acids. V lost 5 bases, J lost 2 bases, and 6 bases stayed unmatched. Germline CDR1 LNHDA, CDR2 SQIVND (reference sequence). The CDR3 is CASSVGRGAYNEQFF. CDR3 nucleotide sequence: TGTGCCAGTAGTGTGGGACGGGGGGCCTACAATGAGCAGTTCTTC.

Of note for this clonotype: This could be a read error, since a much larger clone is one nucleotide away. Since the CDR3 does not end with the conserved phenylalanine or tryptophan, this likely comes from a read error. V usage is TRBV28 and J usage is TRBJ2-7; no definite D call. Trimming left V 5 bases short and J 4 bases short, with 18 bases between. CDR3 length: 15 residues. Germline values: CDR1 MDHEN, CDR2 SYDVKM. The CDR3: CASSQPSVGIYEQYL. CDR3 DNA: TGTGCCAGCAGTCAACCCTCGGTAGGCATATACGAGCAGTACCTC.

This clonotype showed up many times. The V and J genes are TRBV4-1 and TRBJ2-7, with 7 bases lining up with TRBD1. Germline V CDR1 and CDR2: MGHRA, YSYEKL. The length of the CDR3 is 15 residues. V was clipped by 3 bases and J by 3 bases; unmatched bases: 8. The CDR3 is CASSHQDRPNYEQYF. The DNA of the CDR3 is TGCGCCAGCAGCCACCAGGACAGGCCGAACTACGAGCAGTACTTC.

This clonotype was detected ten times or more. V and J are TRBV5-1 and TRBJ2-5; 7 nucleotides line up with TRBD1. This CDR3 is 15 amino acids long. Per germline, CDR1 SGHRS and CDR2 YFSETQ. The ends lost 3 bases at V and 2 bases at J; junction bases unmatched: 7. CDR3 in DNA: TGCGCCAGCAGCTCGGTACAGGGGTTACAAGAGACCCAGTACTTC. Translated, it gives CASSSVQGLQETQYF.

This clonotype occurred many times. The V gene is TRBV25-1, the J gene TRBJ1-2; 9 positions match TRBD1. Germline CDR1 MGHDK, CDR2 SYGVNS. With V trimmed by 2 bases and J by 3 bases, 28 bases remained unmatched. This CDR3 contains 23 residues. This chain's CDR3 is CASSEGGQGHYGYTGQGHYGYTF. As DNA, the CDR3 is TGTGCCAGCAGTGAAGGGGGACAGGGTCACTATGGCTACACGGGACAGGGTCACTATGGCTACACCTTC.

At least ten counts were recorded for this clonotype. This chain joins TRBV4-1 and TRBJ2-7; D is perhaps TRBD1 (5 bases). V lost 0 bases and J 3 bases, leaving 12 bases between the germline ends. The V gene's germline CDR1 is MGHRA and CDR2 YSYEKL. The CDR3 has 15 residues. The chain's CDR3 is CASSQDRGIVYEQYF. The CDR3 nucleotides read TGCGCCAGCAGCCAAGATAGGGGAATAGTCTACGAGCAGTACTTC.

This clonotype appeared many times. V usage is TRBV7-3 and J usage is TRBJ2-5, with unresolved D. The CDR3 consists of 13 residues. Germline V lookup: CDR1 SGHTA, CDR2 FQGTGA. Trimming shortened V by 7 bases and J by 5 bases, and 14 bases separated the two germline ends. In DNA form, the CDR3 reads TGTGCCAGCATCACACACCCCGGGGAGACCCAGTACTTC. This encodes CASITHPGETQYF.

Concerning this clonotype itself: A read error may explain this, as a much larger clone is one base away. The chain uses TRBV29-1 and TRBJ2-1; D not resolved. Trimming took off 5 bases at V and 12 bases at J, with 11 bases between the two ends. CDR1 and CDR2 from the germline V gene are SQVTM and ANQGSEA. The CDR3 consists of 10 residues. DNA of the CDR3: TGCAGCGTTCGTGCAAGGCGGCAGTTCTTC. Its translation is CSVRARRQFF.

Remarks on this clonotype: This may be a read error, as it is one base from a much larger clone. The V call is TRBV13, the J call TRBJ2-5; TRBD2 agrees at 8 bases. Germline V gene sequence: CDR1 PRHDT, CDR2 FYEKMQ (reference sequence). The CDR3 covers 15 residues. The CDR3 is CASSASGRGQEIQYF. The CDR3 DNA reads TGTGCCAGCAGCGCAAGCGGGAGAGGCCAAGAGATCCAGTACTTC.

This clonotype was picked up many times. V and J are TRBV9 and TRBJ2-1; 9 bases are a match to TRBD2. The CDR3 extends over 13 amino acids. Unmatched junction bases numbered 9, after V lost 4 bases and J lost 13 bases. Germline values: CDR1 SGDLS, CDR2 YYNGEE. The CDR3 DNA is TGTGCCAGCAGCTCCGGGACTAGCATTTATCAGTTCTTC. This translates into CASSSGTSIYQFF.

The chain has TRBV25-1 and TRBJ2-1, with TRBD2 as a possible D gene (7 bases). The V and J ends lost 2 bases and 6 bases respectively, with 17 bases between them. The CDR3 covers 16 residues. Germline values: CDR1 MGHDK, CDR2 SYGVNS. This CDR3 reads CASSERGGGRTNEQFF. CDR3 coding DNA: TGTGCCAGCAGTGAAAGGGGGGGGGGGCGTACCAATGAGCAGTTCTTC. The full variable domain, completed using reference TRBV25-1 and TRBJ2-1, is EADIYQTPRYLVIGTGKKITLECSQTMGHDKMYWYQQDPGMELHLIHYSYGVNSTEKGDLSSESTVSRIRTEHFPLTLESARPSHTSQYLCASSERGGGRTNEQFFGPGTRLTVL.

At least ten counts were recorded for this clonotype. The chain has TRBV30 and TRBJ2-7; TRBD2 might be the D (6 bases). The germline gives CDR1 GTSNPN, CDR2 SVGIG (reference sequence). Trimming pared 5 bases from V and 5 bases from J, leaving 13 bases between. The CDR3 is 12 amino acids. CDR3: CAWGLGRNEQYF. In nucleotides, the CDR3 is TGTGCCTGGGGGTTGGGGAGGAACGAGCAGTACTTC. The full variable domain, its missing parts supplied by reference TRBV30 and TRBJ2-7, is SQTIHQWPATLVQPVGSPLSLECTVEGTSNPNLYWYRQAAGRGLQLLFYSVGIGQISSEVPQNLSASRPQDRQFILSSKKLLLSDSGFYLCAWGLGRNEQYFGPGTRLTVT.

This clonotype was detected many times. The CDR3 DNA sequence: TGTGCCAGCAGTGGACGGCTAGGCGAGCAGTACTTC. Encoded protein: CASSGRLGEQYF. This sequence joins TRBV6-5 and TRBJ2-7; D remains unclear. The CDR3 runs 12 residues. The V end was cut by 5 bases, the J end by 6 bases, with 11 bases between. Germline-derived CDR1 and CDR2 are MNHEY and SVGAGI.

This clonotype was seen repeatedly, ten times or more. This chain connects TRBV7-9 to TRBJ1-3; no definite D call. CDR3 size: 15 residues. Germline loops: CDR1 SEHNR, CDR2 FQNEAQ (reference sequence). Trimming shortened V by 1 base and J by 0 bases, and 7 bases separated the two germline ends. The CDR3, as DNA: TGTGCCAGCAGCTTAGTGCTCCTCTCTGGAAACACCATATATTTT. Residues: CASSLVLLSGNTIYF.

In regard to this clonotype: A much larger clone sits a single nucleotide away, making a read error possible. The rearrangement joins TRBV6-1 to TRBJ2-7, with no clear D. V was shortened by 3 bases and J by 5 bases, with 20 bases between the two germline ends. Germline V gene lookup returns CDR1 MNHNS and CDR2 SASEGT. This CDR3 has 16 residues. In nucleotides, the CDR3 is TGTGCCAGCAGTGAGCTAGGACCAGCTACAGTAGACGAGCAGTACTTC. Its translation is CASSELGPATVDEQYF.

Ten or more counts support this clonotype. V gene TRBV12-3 or TRBV12-4 combines with J gene TRBJ1-3; the D gene is possibly TRBD1 (5 bases). CDR3 length: 14 residues. Trimming left V 5 bases short and J 0 bases short, with 8 bases between. CDR3 in DNA: TGTGCCAGCAGTGGGACGGCCTCTGGAAACACCATATATTTT. Residues: CASSGTASGNTIYF.

At least ten counts were recorded for this clonotype. The chain is built from TRBV2 and TRBJ2-7; D is possibly TRBD1 (5 bases). Germline values: CDR1 SNHLY, CDR2 FYNNEI. V lost 5 bases and J lost 3, with 17 bases in between. This CDR3 region has 15 residues. The CDR3 DNA reads TGTGCCAGCAGTCGAGACAGTGGGCCCTACTACGAGCAGTACTTC. It translates to CASSRDSGPYYEQYF.

This clonotype showed up many times. The CDR3 bases are TGCAGTGCTAGAGTTTGGACTAGTCCTACGGAGACCCAGTACTTC. It specifies CSARVWTSPTETQYF. The V gene is TRBV20-1, the J gene TRBJ2-5; 7 bases match TRBD2. This CDR3 is 15 amino acids long. Germline CDR1 is DFQATT and CDR2 is SNEGSKA (reference sequence). The J segment lost 5 bases and the V segment lost 1 base, leaving 10 bases of the junction unmatched.

This clonotype came up many times. The chain links TRBV6-6 to TRBJ2-5; tentative D call: TRBD2 (5 bases). Trimming shortened V by 5 bases and J by 1 base, and 8 bases separated the two germline ends. Germline lookup yields CDR1 MNHNY and CDR2 SVGAGI (reference sequence). The CDR3 has 13 amino acids. The CDR3 loop is CASSTGVQETQYF. The DNA of the CDR3 is TGTGCCAGCAGTACCGGGGTCCAAGAGACCCAGTACTTC.

This clonotype was counted ten times or more. The chain employs TRBV3-1 and TRBJ2-1; D is uncertain. The CDR3 runs to 11 residues. V dropped 2 bases and J dropped 12 bases, with 8 bases sitting between them. From germline, CDR1 is LGHDT and CDR2 YNNKEL (reference sequence). CDR3 sequence (DNA): TGTGCCAGCAGCCAAAGGCAGCGGCAGTTCTTC. It yields the protein CASSQRQRQFF.

This clonotype was seen repeatedly, ten times or more. The genes are TRBV12-3 or TRBV12-4 and TRBJ2-1; 11 bases map to TRBD2. This CDR3 is 15 amino acids long. V trimming: 5 bases; J trimming: 8 bases; junction bases outside the gene matches: 8. The CDR3 region has the DNA TGTGCCAGCAGTGAACTAGCGGGAGTTCGGGATGAGCAGTTCTTC. It is translated as CASSELAGVRDEQFF.

This clonotype was detected a few times. A much larger clone differs from this one at a single base, so this may be a read error. V and J are TRBV4-1 and TRBJ2-1, with unresolved D. V was shortened by 6 bases and J by 8 bases, with 14 bases between the two germline ends. CDR3 length: 13 residues. Germline values: CDR1 MGHRA, CDR2 YSYEKL. For the CDR3, the DNA is TGCGCCAGCAGTCGCGAAGATTACGATGAGCAGTTCTTC. This translates into CASSREDYDEQFF.

This clonotype was observed at least ten times. The rearrangement links TRBV20-1 to TRBJ2-1; 8 bases line up with TRBD2. Germline V gene data show CDR1 as DFQATT and CDR2 as SNEGSKA (reference sequence). V shed 0 bases, J shed 0 bases, and the junction held 4 bases outside the gene matches. The CDR3 has 16 residues. Here the CDR3 reads CSARDSGGSSYNEQFF. CDR3 sequence (DNA): TGCAGTGCTAGAGATTCGGGAGGGAGCTCCTACAATGAGCAGTTCTTC.

This clonotype was seen many times. The V call is TRBV12-3 or TRBV12-4, the J call TRBJ1-3; D possibly corresponds to TRBD1 (6 bases). The CDR3 has 16 residues. V was trimmed by 6 bases and J by 0 bases, leaving 15 bases between them. In nucleotides, the CDR3 is TGTGCCAGCAGCCAACGGGGGGCTTTCTCTGGAAACACCATATATTTT. It translates to CASSQRGAFSGNTIYF.

The rearrangement joins TRBV30 to TRBJ2-1, with unresolved D. CDR1 is GTSNPN and CDR2 is SVGIG in the germline V gene (reference sequence). V was trimmed by 2 bases and J by 6 bases, leaving 8 bases between them. There are 12 residues in the CDR3. The CDR3 reads CAWSLGLNEQFF. In DNA, the CDR3 is TGTGCCTGGAGTCTAGGGCTCAATGAGCAGTTCTTC. Drawing the rest from reference TRBV30 and TRBJ2-1, the complete variable domain is SQTIHQWPATLVQPVGSPLSLECTVEGTSNPNLYWYRQAAGRGLQLLFYSVGIGQISSEVPQNLSASRPQDRQFILSSKKLLLSDSGFYLCAWSLGLNEQFFGPGTRLTVL.

This clonotype was seen repeatedly, ten times or more. This chain joins TRBV20-1 and TRBJ2-2; 14 positions agree with TRBD2. V was pared by 5 bases and J by 5 bases, with 7 bases of the junction left unmatched. This CDR3 region has 16 residues. CDR1 DFQATT and CDR2 SNEGSKA come from the germline V gene (reference sequence). Here the CDR3 reads CSAYGTSGSKTGELFF. The CDR3 coding sequence is TGCAGTGCTTACGGGACTAGCGGGAGTAAAACCGGGGAGCTGTTTTTT.